These 22 T cell receptor beta chains share one sample of origin, sequenced in a study of regulatory T cells in long-lasting Graves disease. The time point is: persistent/refractory GD, antithyroid drugs over 5 years with positive TRAb. RNA from PBMCs was the source of the TCR library. Building the TCR beta libraries relied on iRepertoire HTBI primers, and CDR3 regions underwent Arm-PCR. TCRdb re-analysed the multiplex PCR reads in MiXCR, keeping a single row per CDR3 protein. The sample carries approximately 470,000 distinct CDR3 sequences, roughly 20% recorded once. Sample: peripheral blood mononuclear cells (PBMCs), taken when the disease was refractory, from a patient treated with antithyroid drugs. The receptor source for this set is a female donor with Graves disease.

The rearrangement joins TRBV11-2 to TRBJ2-3; D is undetermined. The germline gives CDR1 SGHAT, CDR2 FQNNGV. The V gene lost 5 bases and the J gene lost 8 bases, with 8 bases spanning the gap. This CDR3 region has 11 residues. CDR3: CASSPGPTQYF. The CDR3 DNA follows: TGTGCCAGCAGCCCAGGACCTACGCAGTATTTT.

This clonotype was recorded at least ten times. V is TRBV18 and J is TRBJ1-2, with a tentative D call TRBD1 (5 bases). The V gene lost 5 bases and the J gene lost 3 bases, with 7 bases spanning the gap. The CDR3 extends over 12 amino acids. From germline, CDR1 is KGHSH and CDR2 LQKENI. The CDR3 DNA sequence: TGTGCCAGCTCAGCAGGGTACTATGGCTACACCTTC. As protein: CASSAGYYGYTF.

V and J are TRBV7-2 and TRBJ1-1; D is unclear. Germline V lookup: CDR1 SGHTA, CDR2 FQGNSA. This CDR3 comprises 16 residues. V was trimmed by 6 bases and J by 1 base, leaving 18 bases between them. The CDR3 bases are TGTGCCAGCAGATTCCCCAGGACGGAGGGGAACACTGAAGCTTTCTTT. Amino acids: CASRFPRTEGNTEAFF.

This clonotype was seen many times. V and J are TRBV12-3 or TRBV12-4 and TRBJ1-5; no clear D gene. The length of the CDR3 is 14 residues. Trimming took off 6 bases at V and 5 bases at J, with 14 bases between the two ends. CDR3 sequence reads: CASSVGGLYQPQHF. The CDR3 coding sequence is TGTGCCAGCAGCGTTGGCGGATTATATCAGCCCCAGCATTTT.

The chain is built from TRBV19 and TRBJ2-2, with TRBD1 matching 7 bases. This CDR3 comprises 16 residues. Germline V lookup: CDR1 LNHDA, CDR2 SQIVND (reference sequence). V lost 4 bases and J lost 0; bases outside the gene matches: 5. The DNA of the CDR3 is TGTGCCAGTAGTACCTGGGACAGTTCGAACACCGGGGAGCTGTTTTTT. Residues: CASSTWDSSNTGELFF.

The chain carries TRBV19 and TRBJ1-1, with D unresolved. Germline CDR1 LNHDA, CDR2 SQIVND (reference sequence). Trimming shortened V by 0 bases and J by 8 bases, and 10 bases separated the two germline ends. The CDR3 loop spans 13 amino acids. The CDR3 bases are TGTGCCAGTAGTATAGACCCCCGGGGAGAAGCTTTCTTT. The encoded protein is CASSIDPRGEAFF.

The table lists this clonotype with many counts. The chain couples TRBV2 to TRBJ2-4, with a weak D call TRBD1 (6 bases). The CDR3 consists of 15 residues. V lost 6 bases, J lost 1 base, and 13 bases lay in between. Germline CDR1 is SNHLY and CDR2 is FYNNEI. CDR3 sequence (DNA): TGTGCCAGCAGCCACAGGGACGGGGCCAAAAACATTCAGTACTTC. Protein sequence: CASSHRDGAKNIQYF.

The sample holds a few counts of this clonotype. The rearrangement links TRBV6-1 to TRBJ2-7, with 8 bases identical to TRBD2. The CDR3 is 15 residues long. Per germline, CDR1 MNHNS and CDR2 SASEGT. V lost 7 bases to trimming and J lost 3 bases; unmatched junction nucleotides: 11. CDR3 nucleotides: TGTGCCAGCACCCCTCTGTCCGGGGGGGACTACGAGCAGTACTTC. This sequence encodes CASTPLSGGDYEQYF.

This clonotype was picked up a small number of times. The CDR3 sequence: CASSNIGGRSYGYTF. The CDR3 bases are TGCGCCAGCAGCAACATCGGGGGGCGCAGCTATGGCTACACCTTC. This chain links TRBV5-1 with TRBJ1-2, with a tentative D call TRBD1 (6 bases). V was trimmed by 4 bases and J by 4 bases, leaving 17 bases between them. CDR1 is SGHRS, CDR2 YFSETQ, per germline. The CDR3 has 15 residues.

In its sample, this clonotype was seen many times. The chain combines TRBV28 with TRBJ1-3; D possibly corresponds to TRBD1 (6 bases). Germline V lookup: CDR1 MDHEN, CDR2 SYDVKM. This CDR3 is 15 amino acids long. Trimming removed 6 bases at V and 0 bases at J, with 12 bases between. The CDR3, as DNA: TGTGCCAGCAGACAAGCGACAGGCTCTGGAAACACCATATATTTT. It yields the protein CASRQATGSGNTIYF.

Ten or more counts support this clonotype. The V call is TRBV20-1, the J call TRBJ2-7, with 10 bases identical to TRBD1. The junction had 11 bases not matched to a gene; V was cut back by 6 bases and J by 6 bases. The CDR3 extends over 14 amino acids. From germline, CDR1 is DFQATT and CDR2 SNEGSKA (reference sequence). Here the CDR3 DNA reads TGCAGTGCGAAACGGGACAGGGGATTGGGCGAGCAGTACTTC. Encoded protein: CSAKRDRGLGEQYF.

In its sample, this clonotype was seen a few times. The chain couples TRBV19 to TRBJ2-2; 11 nucleotides line up with TRBD2. J gave up 7 bases and V 7 bases, and 8 bases lay outside the gene matches. This CDR3 spans 15 amino acids. Germline V gene data show CDR1 as LNHDA and CDR2 as SQIVND (reference sequence). For the CDR3, the DNA is TGTGCCAGTACCCCACTAGCGGGAGTTGGCGGGGAGCTGTTTTTT. Encoded protein: CASTPLAGVGGELFF. Full variable domain (remainder filled in from reference TRBV19 and TRBJ2-2): DGGITQSPKYLFRKEGQNVTLSCEQNLNHDAMYWYRQDPGQGLRLIYYSQIVNDFQKGDIAEGYSVSREKKESFPLTVTSAQKNPTAFYLCASTPLAGVGGELFFGEGSRLTVL.

This clonotype was recorded a few times. The V gene is TRBV7-2, the J gene TRBJ2-2; D gene uncertain. Germline CDR1 SGHTA, CDR2 FQGNSA. V dropped 5 bases and J dropped 5 bases, with 9 bases sitting between them. This CDR3 contains 13 residues. CDR3 bases: TGTGCCAGCAGCCGCTCCGAAACCGGGGAGCTGTTTTTT. Amino acid sequence: CASSRSETGELFF.

This clonotype has a handful of counts. This sequence joins TRBV27 and TRBJ2-4, with 7 bases fitting TRBD1. The CDR3 is made up of 18 amino acids. The V gene end was trimmed by 0 bases and the J gene end by 0 bases; junction bases not matched to a gene: 8. The germline gives CDR1 MNHEY, CDR2 SMNVEV (reference sequence). As DNA, the CDR3 is TGTGCCAGCAGTTTATCATTACAGGGGAATATAGCCAAAAACATTCAGTACTTC. This gives the protein CASSLSLQGNIAKNIQYF.

Comments on this clonotype: This may stem from a read error, because a much larger clone lies one nucleotide away. This sequence joins TRBV14 and TRBJ2-7; a possible D gene is TRBD2 (6 bases). The CDR3 covers 13 residues. Per the germline V gene, CDR1 is SGHDN and CDR2 is FVKESK. The V end was cut by 2 bases, the J end by 7 bases, with 12 bases between. The CDR3, as DNA: TGTGCCAGCAGCCAAATTCCTGGGGGGGAGCAGTACTTC. As protein: CASSQIPGGEQYF.

The J gene is TRBJ2-7, the V gene TRBV6-1; 11 bases are shared with TRBD2. This CDR3 contains 17 residues. The germline V gene encodes CDR1 MNHNS and CDR2 SASEGT. With V trimmed by 6 bases and J by 2 bases, 12 bases remained unmatched. The CDR3 reads CASRRSRLAGLPYEQYF. The CDR3 DNA sequence: TGTGCCAGCAGACGTTCCCGACTAGCGGGATTACCCTACGAGCAGTACTTC.

The CDR3: CSVRDRENQPQHF. Written as DNA, the CDR3 is TGCAGCGTCCGCGACAGGGAGAATCAGCCCCAGCATTTT. The rearrangement links TRBV29-1 to TRBJ1-5, with 7 positions matching TRBD1. The CDR3 sequence is 13 residues long. Germline CDR1 SQVTM, CDR2 ANQGSEA. Trimming took 6 bases from V and 4 from J; bases not matched to a gene: 6.

This clonotype occurred many times. V gene TRBV10-3 combines with J gene TRBJ2-5; TRBD2 aligns across 7 bases. CDR1 ENHRY and CDR2 SYGVKD come from the germline V gene. The CDR3 is made up of 13 amino acids. Trimming cost V 6 bases and J 2 bases; bases outside gene matches: 3. The CDR3 DNA follows: TGTGCCATCAGCGGGGGACTACAAGAGACCCAGTACTTC. It is translated as CAISGGLQETQYF.

On this clonotype itself: The CDR3 ends on some other residue instead of the conserved phenylalanine or tryptophan, so this is likely a read error. The V gene is TRBV29-1, the J gene TRBJ2-7; TRBD1 aligns across 8 bases. V shed 5 bases, J shed 6 bases, and the junction held 9 bases outside the gene matches. The CDR3 sequence is 13 residues long. The germline CDR1 and CDR2 sequences are SQVTM and ANQGSEA. CDR3 coding DNA: TGCAGCGTTAACCTCAGGGGGCTTCTCGAGCAGTACCTC. This codes for CSVNLRGLLEQYL.

This rearrangement joins TRBV19 to TRBJ2-7; 7 nucleotides agree with TRBD1. Per the germline V gene, CDR1 is LNHDA and CDR2 is SQIVND (reference sequence). The CDR3 loop spans 18 amino acids. Losses at the gene ends were 4 bases for V and 2 bases for J; bases not matched to a gene: 17. Here the CDR3 DNA reads TGTGCCAGTAGTACTCGAGCCGGGACAGCCCTTGTTACCTACGAGCAGTACTTC. Protein: CASSTRAGTALVTYEQYF.

The rearrangement joins TRBV6-2 or TRBV6-3 to TRBJ1-3; D is possibly TRBD1 (6 bases). V was trimmed by 4 bases and J by 2 bases, leaving 12 bases between them. Germline V CDR1 and CDR2: MNHEY, SVGEGT. The CDR3 spans 15 residues. CDR3 loop: CASSLTGEAGNTIYF. CDR3 nucleotides: TGTGCCAGCAGTTTGACAGGAGAGGCTGGAAACACCATATATTTT.

CDR3 in DNA: TGTGCCAGCTCACAGGGACAGATCGGATACGAGCAGTACTTC. This gives the protein CASSQGQIGYEQYF. The chain employs TRBV18 and TRBJ2-7; 7 bases are shared with TRBD1. With V trimmed by 4 bases and J by 4 bases, 7 bases remained unmatched. This CDR3 is 14 amino acids long. The V gene's germline CDR1 is KGHSH and CDR2 LQKENI.